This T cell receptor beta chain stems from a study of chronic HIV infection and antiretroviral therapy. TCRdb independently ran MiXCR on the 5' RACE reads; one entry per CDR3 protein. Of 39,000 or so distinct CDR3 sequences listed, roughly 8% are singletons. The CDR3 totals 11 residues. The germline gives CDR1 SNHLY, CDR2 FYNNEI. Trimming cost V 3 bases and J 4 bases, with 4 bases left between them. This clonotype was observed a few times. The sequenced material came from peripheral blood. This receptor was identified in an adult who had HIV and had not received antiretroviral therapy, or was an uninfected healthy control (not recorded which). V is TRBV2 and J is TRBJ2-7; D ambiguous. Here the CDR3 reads CASSDGYEQYF. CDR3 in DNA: TGTGCCAGCAGTGACGGGTACGAGCAGTACTTC. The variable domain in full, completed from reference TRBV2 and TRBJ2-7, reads EPEVTQTPSHQVTQMGQEVILRCVPISNHLYFYWYRQILGQKVEFLVSFYNNEISEKSEIFDDQFSVERPDGSNFTLKIRSTKLEDSAMYFCASSDGYEQYFGPGTRLTVT.